The present T cell receptor beta chain was sequenced within a study of T cell responses to AZD1222 COVID-19 vaccine. Broader study findings: Repertoire sampling was restricted to post-peak T cell response timepoints. There were vaccine-associated CD4 TCRs across spike, dominant at 160-218 and 743-854. Females made up more of the donors, who were largely white British, and clonal diversity may have come out too low.

To note about this clone: What it recognizes is unknown.

Clones were read by immunoSEQ multiplex PCR, and TCRdb kept only the in-frame ones, dropping some. The table shows 150,000 to 200,000 clones, with approximately 94% occurring only once. There are 14 residues in the CDR3. Trimming removed 3 bases at V and 4 bases at J, with 12 bases between. Germline CDR1 reads SNHLY; CDR2 reads FYNNEI. The TCR was taken from an adult in good health. The sequenced sample was peripheral blood, obtained on day 0 of AZD1222 vaccination. This rearrangement joins TRBV2 to TRBJ1-2; D gene ambiguous. As DNA, the CDR3 is TGTGCCAGCAGTGATACACTGATTGGCTATGGCTACACCTTC. Residues: CASSDTLIGYGYTF.